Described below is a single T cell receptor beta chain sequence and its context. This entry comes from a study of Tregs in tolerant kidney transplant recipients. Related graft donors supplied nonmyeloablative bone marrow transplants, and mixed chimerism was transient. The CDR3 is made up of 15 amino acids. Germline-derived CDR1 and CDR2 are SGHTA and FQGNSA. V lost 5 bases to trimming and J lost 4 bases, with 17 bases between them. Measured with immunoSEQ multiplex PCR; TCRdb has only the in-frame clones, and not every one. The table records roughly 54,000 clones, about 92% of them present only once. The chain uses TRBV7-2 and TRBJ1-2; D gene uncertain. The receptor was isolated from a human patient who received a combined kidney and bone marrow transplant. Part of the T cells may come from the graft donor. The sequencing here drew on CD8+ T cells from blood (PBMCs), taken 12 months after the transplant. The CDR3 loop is CASSPPDADFYGYTF. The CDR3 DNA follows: TGTGCCAGCAGCCCCCCGGACGCGGACTTCTATGGCTACACCTTC.